This TCR beta chain was recovered during a study of T cell clonotyping in hematopoietic cell transplantation. Study observations and caveats: Cells were unsorted, so CD4 and CD8 contributions were not separated. Few recipient clonotypes overlapped donors; over 95% were de novo at given depth. Recipient TCR diversity dropped after transplant; expanded clonotypes rose from day 30 to 180.

To note about this clone: As yet, its antigen is unknown.

Recipients were bled about 28 days pretransplant and at posttransplant days 30, 100, 180. V lost 0 bases to trimming and J lost 4 bases, with 7 bases between them. This CDR3 is 13 amino acids long. CDR1 and CDR2 from the germline V gene are SGDLS and YYNGEE. Only in-frame clones appear in the TCRdb table, and some are missing; sequencing was by immunoSEQ multiplex PCR. The top ten clones hold over 6% of a sample with approximately 7,000 clones, about 91% of them seen once. The chain links TRBV9 to TRBJ1-2; no firm D call. The TCR was taken from a male patient under 35 who had an allogeneic stem cell transplant from a related donor, so the T cells may come from the graft donor. Some clones in this sample may be carry-over from other donors' samples. The material was PBMCs, obtained 100 days after allogeneic stem cell transplant. CDR3 DNA: TGTGCCAGCAGCGTAGCCGACACCTATGGCTACACCTTC. This codes for CASSVADTYGYTF.